The rows below give T cell receptor beta chains drawn from one sample of a study of T cells expressing NK-cell markers. Following a re-call of the 5' RACE reads, TCRdb has one entry per CDR3 protein and lacks DNA. The ten top clones account for roughly 60%, within a sample of 1,000 to 1,500 distinct CDR3 sequences. Sequencing input: blood T cells: a sorted CD56 or NKG2C T cell subset, CD4+ or CD8+ T cells, or bulk PBMC T cells (not recorded which). The receptors here all came from a young woman in good health. The CDR3 runs from the conserved cysteine through the conserved F or W. Each record gives: clone size, V gene, J gene, CDR3 protein. Expanded clones get a size class; other rows say once, few or many, or leave the size out.

>medium-sized|TRBV27|TRBJ1-2
CASSLGQFYGYTF
>medium-sized|TRBV2|TRBJ2-1
CAILTGGSDEQFF
>NA|TRBV30|TRBJ2-7
CAWMGLPFYEQYF
>medium-sized|TRBV29-1|TRBJ1-2
CSVGQGDFGGYTF
>medium-sized|TRBV12-3/TRBV12-4|TRBJ1-1
CASSLDLRGMNTEAFF
>large|TRBV6-5|TRBJ2-3
CASSYPNRGSSTDTQYF
>medium-sized|TRBV12-3/TRBV12-4|TRBJ2-1
CASSFHGYNEQFF
>NA|TRBV27|TRBJ2-1
CASSYTSGRASYNEQFF
>medium-sized|TRBV7-2|TRBJ2-7
CASTAWWTSADEQYF
>NA|TRBV30|TRBJ2-1
CAWSVWAPNYNEQFF
>medium-sized|TRBV7-9|TRBJ2-3
CASSFVMTSTDTQYF
>medium-sized|TRBV10-3|TRBJ2-1
CAISGGLAVPGNEQFF
>NA|TRBV7-9|TRBJ2-5
CASSPTGRRETQYF
>medium-sized|TRBV21-1|TRBJ1-4
CASSKGVTEGLFF
>large|TRBV5-1|TRBJ2-1
CASSRSYAADEQFF
>medium-sized|TRBV12-3/TRBV12-4|TRBJ1-2
CASSRTDPNYGYTF
>large|TRBV11-2|TRBJ2-1
CASSPMTGSYPNEQFF
>medium-sized|TRBV9|TRBJ2-1
CASSVEELAGYNEQFF
>NA|TRBV7-7|TRBJ2-2
CASSVTNDRLTGELFF
>medium-sized|TRBV19|TRBJ2-2
CASSLSGYTGELFF
>NA|TRBV6-6|TRBJ2-5
CASTDRLAETQYF
>NA|TRBV14|TRBJ2-7
CASSSHTGYEQYF
>medium-sized|TRBV27|TRBJ1-5
CASSLAGALNQPQHF
>medium-sized|TRBV4-1|TRBJ1-1
CASSQDWKSFYDTEAFF
>medium-sized|TRBV7-9|TRBJ2-1
CASSLRQGLAGYNEQFF
>medium-sized|TRBV29-1|TRBJ2-2
CSVQGFRELFF
>medium-sized|TRBV29-1|TRBJ2-7
CSVEDYRTYEQYF
>medium-sized|TRBV6-1|TRBJ2-3
CASSEAALLFGPLKTDTQYF
>large|TRBV12-3/TRBV12-4|TRBJ1-1
CASSFYLRGRSTEAFF
>medium-sized|TRBV4-2|TRBJ2-1
CASSQDTAGVYNEQFF
>medium-sized|TRBV20-1|TRBJ1-3
CSAPSRAGNTIYF
>medium-sized|TRBV29-1|TRBJ2-7
CSVAPGRANRYEQYF
>large|TRBV7-8|TRBJ2-7
CASSLFAERTKPYEQYF
>medium-sized|TRBV10-3|TRBJ1-1
CAISELLMATEAFF
>NA|TRBV6-2/TRBV6-3|TRBJ2-5
CASSYSVAGGEETQYF
>medium-sized|TRBV4-1|TRBJ2-2
CASSRSGTTNTGELFF